This passage covers 20 T cell receptor beta chains from one sample sequenced in a study of Graves' ophthalmopathy and Graves' hyperthyroidism. Amplified material comprised TCR beta CDR3 regions derived from RNA transcripts. Following a first-round RT-PCR that used HTBI primers, a second-round multiplex PCR was carried out. TCRdb independently ran MiXCR on the multiplex PCR reads; one entry per CDR3 protein. The sample comprises hundreds of thousands of distinct CDR3 sequences, over 20% of which are singletons, and around 3.2% rests with the top ten. The sequencing sample was made of peripheral blood. These receptors all stem from a woman aged 18-29 years with stable Graves' hyperthyroidism.

This clonotype was seen repeatedly, ten times or more. This chain uses TRBV12-3 or TRBV12-4 with TRBJ1-1; the match to TRBD1 covers 8 bases. The CDR3 sequence is 14 residues long. Trimming took 6 bases from V and 4 from J; bases not matched to a gene: 7. This CDR3 reads CASRKRQGITEAFF. Here the CDR3 DNA reads TGTGCCAGCAGAAAGAGACAGGGGATCACTGAAGCTTTCTTT.

This clonotype showed up many times. The chain carries TRBV15 and TRBJ2-7; 9 bases align to TRBD1. V was pared by 9 bases and J by 6 bases, with 12 bases of the junction left unmatched. This CDR3 has 14 amino acids. Looked up from germline, CDR1 is LNHNV and CDR2 is YYDKDF (reference sequence). CDR3 sequence (DNA): TGTGCCACACAGCAGGACAGGGGTTACGCCGAGCAGTACTTC. As protein: CATQQDRGYAEQYF.

This clonotype has ten or more counts. The chain carries TRBV12-3 or TRBV12-4 and TRBJ2-5; no clear D gene. The length of the CDR3 is 11 residues. V lost 1 base and J 10 bases, leaving 7 bases between the germline ends. The chain's CDR3 is CASSLGPVQYF. The CDR3 DNA reads as TGTGCCAGCAGTTTAGGACCCGTCCAGTACTTC.

This clonotype was observed a handful of times. The gene calls are TRBV9 and TRBJ2-7; 7 nucleotides agree with TRBD1. The CDR3 length is 15 residues. Germline lookup yields CDR1 SGDLS and CDR2 YYNGEE. V lost 4 bases to trimming and J lost 0 bases; unmatched junction nucleotides: 7. CDR3 protein: CASSPQQGPSYEQYF. In DNA form, the CDR3 reads TGTGCCAGCAGCCCCCAACAGGGGCCCTCCTACGAGCAGTACTTC.

This clonotype was seen more than once but under ten times. The chain carries TRBV19 and TRBJ2-7, with no clear D. The CDR3 runs to 13 residues. The germline V gene encodes CDR1 LNHDA and CDR2 SQIVND (reference sequence). The V and J ends lost 3 bases and 0 bases respectively, with 6 bases between them. CDR3 region: CASSITVSYEQYF. DNA of the CDR3: TGTGCCAGTAGTATCACGGTCTCCTACGAGCAGTACTTC.

This clonotype was seen many times. The chain joins TRBV12-3 or TRBV12-4 to TRBJ1-2; no firm D call. With 3 bases removed from V and 1 base from J, the gap between germline ends came to 15 bases. This CDR3 has 16 amino acids. The CDR3: CASSFEVGPLNYGYTF. In DNA form, the CDR3 reads TGTGCCAGCAGTTTTGAGGTTGGACCTCTTAACTATGGCTACACCTTC.

In this sample, this clonotype turned up many times. The V call is TRBV27, the J call TRBJ1-1; 8 nucleotides align to TRBD1. V dropped 4 bases and J dropped 3; count of bases not matched to a gene: 7. The CDR3 covers 15 residues. The germline gives CDR1 MNHEY, CDR2 SMNVEV (reference sequence). The CDR3 reads CASSYRQGRDTEAFF. CDR3 nucleotides: TGTGCCAGCAGTTACAGACAGGGGCGGGACACTGAAGCTTTCTTT.

This clonotype was seen a single time. The J gene is TRBJ2-5, the V gene TRBV11-1; D is perhaps TRBD2 (6 bases). Germline V CDR1 and CDR2: SGHAT, FQDESV (reference sequence). The CDR3 is 16 amino acids. V was clipped by 5 bases and J by 6 bases, with 22 bases between them. CDR3 DNA sequence: TGTGCCAGCAGCCCTAGGGACCGGGGGATGCCCAAGACCCAGTACTTC. The encoded protein is CASSPRDRGMPKTQYF.

This clonotype has at least ten counts. The chain recombines TRBV6-1 with TRBJ2-7, with a possible D match to TRBD1 (5 bases). Trimming pared 2 bases from V and 3 bases from J, leaving 14 bases between. The germline V gene encodes CDR1 MNHNS and CDR2 SASEGT. The CDR3 contains 15 residues. CDR3 nucleotide sequence: TGTGCCAGCAGTGAACCCCACAAGGGGTTCTACGAGCAGTACTTC. Encoded protein: CASSEPHKGFYEQYF.

This clonotype was recorded at least ten times. The chain uses TRBV2 and TRBJ1-5, with TRBD1 matching 7 bases. Germline-derived CDR1 and CDR2 are SNHLY and FYNNEI. With 9 bases clipped from V and 6 bases from J, the junction kept 8 bases outside the gene matches. This CDR3 is built from 13 residues. The CDR3: CASTTGSAQPQHF. The CDR3 DNA reads TGTGCCAGTACGACAGGGTCAGCTCAGCCCCAGCATTTT.

This clonotype was picked up many times. The chain uses TRBV12-3 or TRBV12-4 and TRBJ1-3; D call uncertain. The CDR3 extends over 14 amino acids. V lost 7 bases, J lost 0 bases, and 10 bases lay in between. The CDR3 here is CASTQANSGNTIYF. The CDR3 DNA is TGTGCCAGCACCCAAGCTAACTCTGGAAACACCATATATTTT.

This clonotype was seen many times. The CDR3 sequence: CATSRDRDRSFEAFF. CDR3 DNA sequence: TGTGCCACCAGCAGAGACCGGGACAGGTCCTTTGAAGCTTTCTTT. V and J are TRBV15 and TRBJ1-1, with TRBD1 identical over 8 bases. Trimming at V came to 0 bases and at J to 7 bases, leaving 7 bases not matched to a gene. The germline V gene encodes CDR1 LNHNV and CDR2 YYDKDF (reference sequence). The CDR3 has 15 residues.

This clonotype was observed at least ten times. The chain has TRBV6-1 and TRBJ1-1; 7 bases are shared with TRBD1. This CDR3 is built from 15 residues. The J segment lost 1 base and the V segment lost 1 base, leaving 3 bases of the junction unmatched. CDR1 and CDR2 (germline): MNHNS, SASEGT. The CDR3 here is CASSEGPGGNTEAFF. The DNA of the CDR3 is TGTGCCAGCAGTGAAGGGCCAGGGGGGAACACTGAAGCTTTCTTT.

In this sample, this clonotype turned up many times. V gene TRBV4-1 combines with J gene TRBJ2-4; 10 bases align to TRBD2. V shed 4 bases, J shed 6 bases, and the junction held 3 bases outside the gene matches. Looked up from germline, CDR1 is MGHRA and CDR2 is YSYEKL. This CDR3 is 14 amino acids long. The CDR3 reads CASSLRTSGNIQYF. CDR3 coding DNA: TGCGCCAGCAGCCTGCGGACTAGCGGAAACATTCAGTACTTC.

At least ten counts were recorded for this clonotype. The chain has TRBV4-3 and TRBJ2-6; the match to TRBD1 covers 7 bases. With V trimmed by 6 bases and J by 1 base, 6 bases remained unmatched. Germline V gene lookup returns CDR1 LGHNA and CDR2 YSLEER. There are 16 residues in the CDR3. The CDR3 loop reads CASSEGAASGANVLTF. The CDR3 region has the DNA TGCGCCAGCAGTGAGGGGGCGGCTTCTGGGGCCAACGTCCTGACTTTC.

The gene calls are TRBV15 and TRBJ2-5; the D gene is possibly TRBD1 (6 bases). Germline assignment: CDR1 LNHNV and CDR2 YYDKDF (reference sequence). The CDR3 loop spans 14 amino acids. The V gene lost 0 bases and the J gene lost 3 bases, with 8 bases spanning the gap. CDR3 DNA: TGTGCCACCAGCAGAGATAGGACAGAAGAGACCCAGTACTTC. Protein sequence: CATSRDRTEETQYF.

This clonotype was detected many times. The rearrangement uses TRBV30 and TRBJ1-1; 8 nucleotides align to TRBD1. The trim removed 8 bases at V and 8 bases at J, leaving 10 bases unmatched. Per germline, CDR1 GTSNPN and CDR2 SVGIG (reference sequence). The CDR3 is made up of 12 amino acids. CDR3 in amino acids: CARGYRGAEAFF. CDR3 sequence (DNA): TGTGCCCGGGGGTACAGGGGGGCGGAAGCTTTCTTT.

This clonotype was counted between two and nine times. The chain joins TRBV6-2 or TRBV6-3 to TRBJ2-2, with unresolved D. Germline V CDR1 and CDR2: MNHEY, SVGEGT. Trimming left V 6 bases short and J 7 bases short, with 6 bases between. The CDR3 has 11 amino acids. CDR3 DNA: TGTGCCAGCAGGAGTATCGGGGAGCTGTTTTTT. Translating it yields CASRSIGELFF.

There are many counts of this clonotype. This rearrangement joins TRBV2 to TRBJ2-5, with unresolved D. Trimming stripped 3 bases from V and 5 bases from J, with 4 bases between. This CDR3 contains 11 residues. From germline, CDR1 is SNHLY and CDR2 FYNNEI. CDR3 in amino acids: CASSDSETQYF. CDR3 coding DNA: TGTGCCAGCAGTGATTCGGAGACCCAGTACTTC.

This clonotype has ten or more counts. The DNA of the CDR3 is TGTGCCAGCAGCTCCACTCTGCCGGGTCCCAACTATGGCTACACCTTC. Its protein is CASSSTLPGPNYGYTF. The chain has TRBV7-2 and TRBJ1-2; D unclear. V was clipped by 4 bases and J by 2 bases, with 17 bases between them. Germline CDR1 and CDR2: SGHTA and FQGNSA. This CDR3 is built from 16 residues.